This T cell receptor beta chain appears in the sequencing data of a study of blood T cell repertoires in COVID-19. Germline V gives CDR1 MNHEY, CDR2 SVGAGI. This CDR3 comprises 14 residues. Trimming at V came to 6 bases and at J to 6 bases, leaving 6 bases not matched to a gene. Data came from immunoSEQ multiplex PCR; TCRdb stores just in-frame clones and leaves some out. Of around 91,000 clones in the sample, about 85% are singletons; the top ten hold about an eighth. The chain carries TRBV6-5 and TRBJ1-5; 9 bases align to TRBD1. The material sequenced was peripheral blood. The clonotype was recovered from a human donor in a cohort sampled during active COVID-19. As DNA, the CDR3 is TGTGCCAGCAGACTACAGGGGGCCTCTCAGCCCCAGCATTTT. Protein product: CASRLQGASQPQHF.